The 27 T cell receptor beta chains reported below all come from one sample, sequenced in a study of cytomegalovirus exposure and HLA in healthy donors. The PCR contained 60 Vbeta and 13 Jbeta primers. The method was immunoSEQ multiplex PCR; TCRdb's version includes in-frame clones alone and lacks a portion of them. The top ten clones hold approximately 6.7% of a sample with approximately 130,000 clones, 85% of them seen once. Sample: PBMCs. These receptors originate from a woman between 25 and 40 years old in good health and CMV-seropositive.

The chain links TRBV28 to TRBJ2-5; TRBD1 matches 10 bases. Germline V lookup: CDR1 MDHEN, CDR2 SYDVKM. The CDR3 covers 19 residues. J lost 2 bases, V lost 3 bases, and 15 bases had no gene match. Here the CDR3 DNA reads TGTGCCAGCAGTTTCCCGCCATCCGGGACAGGGGCTCCGCAAGAGACCCAGTACTTC. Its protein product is CASSFPPSGTGAPQETQYF.

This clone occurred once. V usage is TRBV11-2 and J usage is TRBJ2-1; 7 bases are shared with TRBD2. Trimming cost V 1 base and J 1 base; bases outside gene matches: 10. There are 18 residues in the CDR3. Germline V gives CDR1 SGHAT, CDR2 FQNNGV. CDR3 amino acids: CASSLAERERSSYNEQFF. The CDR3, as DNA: TGTGCCAGCAGCTTAGCCGAGCGGGAAAGGAGTTCCTACAATGAGCAGTTCTTC.

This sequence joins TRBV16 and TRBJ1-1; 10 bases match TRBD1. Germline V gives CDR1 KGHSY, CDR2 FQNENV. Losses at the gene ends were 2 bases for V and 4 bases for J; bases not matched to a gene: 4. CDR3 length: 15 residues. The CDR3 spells CASSQIRTGGTEAFF. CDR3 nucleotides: TGTGCCAGCAGCCAAATAAGGACAGGGGGCACTGAAGCTTTCTTT.

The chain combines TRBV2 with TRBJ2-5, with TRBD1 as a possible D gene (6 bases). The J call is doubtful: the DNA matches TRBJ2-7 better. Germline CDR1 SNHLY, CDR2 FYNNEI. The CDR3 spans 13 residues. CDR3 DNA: TGTGCCAGTTTCGGGACAAGGACCTACGAGCAGTACTTC. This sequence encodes CASFGTRTYEQYF.

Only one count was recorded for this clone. Here the CDR3 DNA reads TGCAGCGCTCATTCAGGGGTATTAGCGACCGCAAATGAGCAGTTCTTC. Protein: CSAHSGVLATANEQFF. This chain connects TRBV29-1 to TRBJ2-1; D perhaps matches TRBD1 (6 bases). This CDR3 spans 16 amino acids. Trimming removed 7 bases from V and 7 bases from J, with 26 bases in between. Germline CDR1 and CDR2: SQVTM and ANQGSEA.

In DNA form, the CDR3 reads TGCGCCAGCAGCCAAGAAGGGGGGGGCGGCCGGGTGGCTTTCTTT. Its translation is CASSQEGGGGRVAFF. The V call is TRBV4-1, the J call TRBJ1-1; TRBD1 might be the D (6 bases). V dropped 0 bases and J dropped 11 bases, with 19 bases sitting between them. Germline loops: CDR1 MGHRA, CDR2 YSYEKL. CDR3 length: 15 amino acids.

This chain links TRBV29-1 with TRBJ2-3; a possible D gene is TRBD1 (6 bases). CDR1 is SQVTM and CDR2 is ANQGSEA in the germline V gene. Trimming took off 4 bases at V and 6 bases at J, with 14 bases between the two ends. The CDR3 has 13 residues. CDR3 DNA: TGCAGCGTTGCCGGGACAAATACTGATACGCAGTATTTT. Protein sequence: CSVAGTNTDTQYF.

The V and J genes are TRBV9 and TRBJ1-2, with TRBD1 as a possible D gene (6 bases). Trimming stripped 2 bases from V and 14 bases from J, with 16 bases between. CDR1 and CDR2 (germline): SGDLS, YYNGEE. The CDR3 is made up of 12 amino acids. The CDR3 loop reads CASSVGGGVETF. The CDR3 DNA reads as TGTGCCAGCAGCGTGGGGGGGGGCGTTGAAACCTTC. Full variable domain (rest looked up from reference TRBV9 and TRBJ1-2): DSGVTQTPKHLITATGQRVTLRCSPRSGDLSVYWYQQSLDQGLQFLIQYYNGEERAKGNILERFSAQQFPDLHSELNLSSLELGDSALYFCASSVGGGVETFGSGTRLTVV.

DNA for the CDR3: TGTGCCACCAGCAGGGGACTAGCGGGAGGCTACAATGAGCAGTTCTTC. It encodes CATSRGLAGGYNEQFF. The V gene is TRBV15, the J gene TRBJ2-1; 15 bases are a match to TRBD2. Trimming at V came to 3 bases and at J to 3 bases, leaving 0 bases not matched to a gene. This CDR3 is 16 amino acids long. Per germline, CDR1 LNHNV and CDR2 YYDKDF (reference sequence).

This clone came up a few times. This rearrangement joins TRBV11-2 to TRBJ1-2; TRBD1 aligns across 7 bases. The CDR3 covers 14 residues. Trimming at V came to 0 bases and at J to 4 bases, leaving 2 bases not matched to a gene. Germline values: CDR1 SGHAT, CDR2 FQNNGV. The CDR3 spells CASSLEPGGYGYTF. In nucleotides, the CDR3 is TGTGCCAGCAGCTTAGAGCCAGGGGGCTATGGCTACACCTTC.

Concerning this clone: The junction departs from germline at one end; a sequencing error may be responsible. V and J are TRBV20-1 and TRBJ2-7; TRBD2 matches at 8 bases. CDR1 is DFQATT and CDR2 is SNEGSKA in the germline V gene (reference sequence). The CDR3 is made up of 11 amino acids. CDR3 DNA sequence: TGCAGTGCTAGAGATCTCGGGGGGGTCCTCTTC. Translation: CSARDLGGVLF.

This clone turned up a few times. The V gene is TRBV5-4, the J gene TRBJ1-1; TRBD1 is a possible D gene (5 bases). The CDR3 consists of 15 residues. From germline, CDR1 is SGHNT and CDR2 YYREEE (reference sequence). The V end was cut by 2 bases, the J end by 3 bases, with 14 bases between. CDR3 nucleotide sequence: TGTGCCAGCAGCTTCGTGGGCGGGGGGGACACTGAAGCTTTCTTT. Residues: CASSFVGGGDTEAFF.

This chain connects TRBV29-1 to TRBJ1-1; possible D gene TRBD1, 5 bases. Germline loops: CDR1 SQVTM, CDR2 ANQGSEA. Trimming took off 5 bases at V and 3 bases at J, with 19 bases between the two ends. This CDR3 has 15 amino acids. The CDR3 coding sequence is TGCAGCGTTAGGGACTTGGGGAGCTCGGACACTGAAGCTTTCTTT. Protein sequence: CSVRDLGSSDTEAFF.

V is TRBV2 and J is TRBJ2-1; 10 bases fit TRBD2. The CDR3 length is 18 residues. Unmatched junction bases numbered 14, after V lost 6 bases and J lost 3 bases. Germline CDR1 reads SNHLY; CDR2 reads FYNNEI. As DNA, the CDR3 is TGTGCCAGCAGCCCCCAAAGGGGAACTAGCGGGGTCTACAATGAGCAGTTCTTC. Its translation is CASSPQRGTSGVYNEQFF.

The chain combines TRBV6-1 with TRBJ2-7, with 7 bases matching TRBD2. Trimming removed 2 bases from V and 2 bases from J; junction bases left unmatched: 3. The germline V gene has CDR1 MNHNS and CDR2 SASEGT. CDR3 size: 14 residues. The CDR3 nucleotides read TGTGCCAGCAGTGAATGGGGGGGGGCCTACGAGCAGTACTTC. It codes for CASSEWGGAYEQYF.

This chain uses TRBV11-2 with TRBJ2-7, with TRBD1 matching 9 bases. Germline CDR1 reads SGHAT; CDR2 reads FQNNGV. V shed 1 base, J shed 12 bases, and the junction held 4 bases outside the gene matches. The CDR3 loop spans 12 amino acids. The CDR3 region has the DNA TGTGCCAGCAGCTTAGGGGACAGGGAGTGGTACTTC. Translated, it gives CASSLGDREWYF.

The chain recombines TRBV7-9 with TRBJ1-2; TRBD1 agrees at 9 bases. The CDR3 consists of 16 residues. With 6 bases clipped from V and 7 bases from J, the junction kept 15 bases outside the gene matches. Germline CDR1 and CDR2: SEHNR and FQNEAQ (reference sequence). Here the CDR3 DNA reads TGTGCCAGCAGTCTCCGACAGGGGGGAAAGGAGCGTGGCTACACCTTC. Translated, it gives CASSLRQGGKERGYTF.

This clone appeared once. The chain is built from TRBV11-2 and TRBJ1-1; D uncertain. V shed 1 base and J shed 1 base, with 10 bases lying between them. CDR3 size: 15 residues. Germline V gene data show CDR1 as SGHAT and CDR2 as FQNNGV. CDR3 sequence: CASSLASQWNTEAFF. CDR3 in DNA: TGTGCCAGCAGCTTAGCCTCACAGTGGAACACTGAAGCTTTCTTT.

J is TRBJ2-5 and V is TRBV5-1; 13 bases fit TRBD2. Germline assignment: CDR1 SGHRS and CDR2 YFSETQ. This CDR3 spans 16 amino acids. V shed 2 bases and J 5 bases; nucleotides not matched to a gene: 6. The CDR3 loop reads CASSLLAGGQEETQYF. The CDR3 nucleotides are TGCGCCAGCAGCTTACTAGCGGGGGGGCAGGAGGAGACCCAGTACTTC.

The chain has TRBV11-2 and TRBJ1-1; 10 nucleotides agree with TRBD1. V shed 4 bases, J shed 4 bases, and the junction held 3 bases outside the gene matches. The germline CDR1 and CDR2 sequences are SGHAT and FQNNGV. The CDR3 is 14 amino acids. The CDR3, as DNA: TGTGCCAGCAGCTGGGACAGGGGAGGCACTGAAGCTTTCTTT. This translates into CASSWDRGGTEAFF.

The CDR3 sequence: CASSLPGSTDTQYF. Written as DNA, the CDR3 is TGTGCCAGCAGCTTACCTGGCAGCACAGATACGCAGTATTTT. This chain links TRBV5-5 with TRBJ2-3; D is undetermined. V lost 2 bases, J lost 0 bases, and 7 bases lay in between. Germline CDR1 and CDR2: SGHKS and YYEKEE (reference sequence). The CDR3 loop spans 14 amino acids.

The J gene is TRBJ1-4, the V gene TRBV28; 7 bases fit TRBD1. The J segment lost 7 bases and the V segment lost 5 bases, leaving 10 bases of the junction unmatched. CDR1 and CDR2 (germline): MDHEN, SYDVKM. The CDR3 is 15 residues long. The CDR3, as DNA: TGTGCCAGCAGTACCCCCCGGGACAGTCTTGAAAAACTGTTTTTT. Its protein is CASSTPRDSLEKLFF.

The CDR3 DNA follows: TGTGCCAGCGGGACTAGCGGTTCCTACGAGCAGTACTTC. This codes for CASGTSGSYEQYF. This sequence joins TRBV25-1 and TRBJ2-7; 11 bases fit TRBD2. V trimming: 8 bases; J trimming: 1 base; junction bases outside the gene matches: 1. CDR1 and CDR2 from the germline V gene are MGHDK and SYGVNS. The CDR3 has 13 amino acids.

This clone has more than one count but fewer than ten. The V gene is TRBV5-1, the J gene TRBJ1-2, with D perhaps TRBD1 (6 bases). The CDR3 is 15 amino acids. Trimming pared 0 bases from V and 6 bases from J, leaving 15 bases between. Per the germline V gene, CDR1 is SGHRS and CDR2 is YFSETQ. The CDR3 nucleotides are TGCGCCAGCAGCTTGGCCACAGGGTCTCTAAATGGCTACACCTTC. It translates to CASSLATGSLNGYTF.

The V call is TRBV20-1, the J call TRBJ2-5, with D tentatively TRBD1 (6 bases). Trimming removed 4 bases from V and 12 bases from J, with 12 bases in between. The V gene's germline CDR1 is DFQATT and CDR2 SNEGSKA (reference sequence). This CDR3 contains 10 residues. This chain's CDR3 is CSATWDNKYF. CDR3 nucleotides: TGCAGTGCTACCTGGGACAATAAGTACTTC.

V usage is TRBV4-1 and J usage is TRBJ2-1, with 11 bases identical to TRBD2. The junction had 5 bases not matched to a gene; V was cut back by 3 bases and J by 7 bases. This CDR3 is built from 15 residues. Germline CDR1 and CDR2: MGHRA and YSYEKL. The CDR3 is CASSHSGGAVNEQFF. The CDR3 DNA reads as TGCGCCAGCAGCCATAGCGGGGGGGCAGTTAATGAGCAGTTCTTC.

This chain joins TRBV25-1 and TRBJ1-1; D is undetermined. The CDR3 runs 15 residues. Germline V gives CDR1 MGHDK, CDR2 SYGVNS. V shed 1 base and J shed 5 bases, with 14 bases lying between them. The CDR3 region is CASSEFEPSGTEAFF. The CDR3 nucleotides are TGTGCCAGCAGTGAATTTGAACCCTCGGGAACTGAAGCTTTCTTT.